Presented here are 8 T cell receptor beta chains from one specimen sequenced in a study of blood T cell repertoires in COVID-19 (dated by TCRdb to about 2020). The library relied on the immunoSEQ multiplex PCR assay. The source is immuneACCESS, and TCRdb retained only in-frame sequences with V and J called. Part of the clones is not carried over; for the studies checked, unresolved V genes explain less than half of this, and the remainder is unexplained. This sample comprises about 80,000 clones, roughly 79% of them detected only once. Together, the top ten hold around a sixth of the sample. Sequencing was done on a sample of peripheral blood. The receptors were sampled from a human donor in a cohort sampled during active COVID-19.

The chain combines TRBV2 with TRBJ1-2; TRBD1 agrees at 7 bases. The CDR3 contains 12 residues. Germline lookup yields CDR1 SNHLY and CDR2 FYNNEI. V trimming: 6 bases; J trimming: 8 bases; junction bases outside the gene matches: 6. The CDR3 is CASRRDREGYTF. DNA of the CDR3: TGTGCCAGCAGGCGCGACAGGGAGGGCTACACCTTC. Together with reference TRBV2 and TRBJ1-2, the CDR3 gives the full variable domain: EPEVTQTPSHQVTQMGQEVILRCVPISNHLYFYWYRQILGQKVEFLVSFYNNEISEKSEIFDDQFSVERPDGSNFTLKIRSTKLEDSAMYFCASRRDREGYTFGSGTRLTVV.

By its share, this clone is medium-sized. V usage is TRBV6-5 and J usage is TRBJ2-4, with a weak D call TRBD1 (5 bases). The V end lost 10 bases, the J end lost 2 bases, and 12 bases lay between the germline ends. Germline loops: CDR1 MNHEY, CDR2 SVGAGI. The CDR3 is made up of 13 amino acids. CDR3 sequence: CAILGVTKNIQYF. In DNA, the CDR3 is TGTGCCATTCTAGGGGTTACCAAAAACATTCAGTACTTC.

The rearrangement links TRBV7-9 to TRBJ2-2; D is undetermined. This CDR3 contains 13 residues. From germline, CDR1 is SEHNR and CDR2 FQNEAQ (reference sequence). The V gene lost 5 bases and the J gene lost 5 bases, with 9 bases spanning the gap. The CDR3 region is CASSPLLTGELFF. CDR3 coding DNA: TGTGCCAGCAGCCCCCTATTAACCGGGGAGCTGTTTTTT.

The chain joins TRBV7-2 to TRBJ2-7; tentative D call: TRBD1 (5 bases). The germline V and J ends were trimmed by 5 bases and 4 bases, with 12 bases remaining between them. Per germline, CDR1 SGHTA and CDR2 FQGNSA. This CDR3 has 13 amino acids. The CDR3 DNA sequence: TGTGCCAGCAGCCCAGGGAATCTATACGAGCAGTACGTC. Residues: CASSPGNLYEQYV.

The CDR3 DNA follows: TGTGCCAGCAGTTCAGGGGTTTATGGCTACACCTTC. Amino acids: CASSSGVYGYTF. The rearrangement uses TRBV12-3 or TRBV12-4 and TRBJ1-2, with D possibly matching TRBD1 (6 bases). V shed 4 bases and J shed 5 bases, with 8 bases lying between them. The CDR3 consists of 12 residues.

J is TRBJ2-1 and V is TRBV7-9, with 7 bases aligning to TRBD2. This CDR3 has 13 residues. The ends lost 7 bases at V and 7 bases at J; junction bases unmatched: 7. Germline V gene lookup returns CDR1 SEHNR and CDR2 FQNEAQ (reference sequence). The CDR3 region has the DNA TGTGCCAGCACCCTGGGGGGGACGAATGAGCAGTTCTTC. This codes for CASTLGGTNEQFF.

This chain uses TRBV3-1 (or the pseudogene TRBV3-2) with TRBJ2-1, with 12 bases fitting TRBD2. V trimming: 6 bases; J trimming: 15 bases; junction bases outside the gene matches: 6. The CDR3 extends over 12 amino acids. From germline, CDR1 is LGHDT and CDR2 YNNKEL (reference sequence). CDR3 loop: CASRSLAGGRFF. The CDR3 DNA follows: TGTGCCAGCAGGTCACTAGCGGGGGGTCGGTTCTTC.

The J gene is TRBJ1-5, the V gene TRBV19, with TRBD1 identical over 8 bases. Germline V CDR1 and CDR2: LNHDA, SQIVND (reference sequence). CDR3 length equals 13 residues. Trimming took 5 bases from V and 9 from J; bases not matched to a gene: 6. The CDR3 spells CASSFRGQRPQHF. Written as DNA, the CDR3 is TGTGCCAGTAGTTTCAGGGGGCAAAGGCCCCAGCATTTT.